This T cell receptor (beta chain) was profiled in a study of Ad26.COV2.S vaccination and SARS-CoV-2 variants. Treatment given: around 19 received Ad26.COV2.S at low or high dose, single or two shots; about 5 received placebo; per-sample allocation not given. Sampling was performed 63 days after the first vaccine or placebo injection. Trimming removed 2 bases from V and 2 bases from J, with 9 bases in between. Germline V gene lookup returns CDR1 KGHDR and CDR2 SFDVKD. The CDR3 spans 14 residues. The assay was immunoSEQ multiplex PCR, and TCRdb's table has in-frame clones only and misses some. This repertoire shows around 370,000 clones, roughly 85% found once; its top ten account for 3% to 4%.

The receptor was isolated from a person between 18 and 59 years old who received the Ad26.COV2.S COVID-19 vaccine or a placebo. The chain joins TRBV24-1 to TRBJ2-7, with D unresolved. Sequencing was performed on peripheral blood, taken in a trial of Ad26.COV2.S vaccine versus placebo. CDR3 sequence (DNA): TGTGCCACCAGTGATTCGTACGGCCCCTACGAGCAGTACTTC. This gives the protein CATSDSYGPYEQYF.